A single sample gave rise to the 8 T cell receptor beta chains below, sequenced in a study of CD8 T cells in ankylosing spondylitis. Points from the study as a whole: Within ankylosing spondylitis blood, a TCR beta motif made up of several highly homologous variants appeared to be characteristic.

TCRdb processed the 5' RACE reads anew with MiXCR; each CDR3 protein has one entry. The repertoire holds approximately 540,000 distinct CDR3 sequences, with approximately 11% as singletons. These TCRs' antigens remain unknown. Sequencing was done on a sample of blood, either unsorted or a sorted T cell fraction (not recorded which). These receptors all stem from a male donor with ankylosing spondylitis.

This clonotype was seen at least ten times. V usage is TRBV20-1 and J usage is TRBJ2-7, with 9 bases that match TRBD2. The junction had 11 bases not matched to a gene; V was cut back by 1 base and J by 7 bases. This CDR3 has 15 residues. CDR1 and CDR2 (germline): DFQATT, SNEGSKA (reference sequence). The CDR3 bases are TGCAGTGCTAGAGGGGGGGTAGCGGGAGAGGGGGAGCAGTACTTC. This encodes CSARGGVAGEGEQYF.

The genes are TRBV20-1 and TRBJ2-3; no firm D call. The CDR3 covers 13 residues. The ends were cut back, 3 bases at V and 5 bases at J, with 12 bases in the middle. Germline lookup yields CDR1 DFQATT and CDR2 SNEGSKA (reference sequence). Here the CDR3 reads CSASPGTVDTQYF. CDR3 nucleotides: TGCAGTGCTAGTCCCGGAACGGTAGATACGCAGTATTTT.

In its sample, this clonotype was seen many times. This sequence joins TRBV24-1 and TRBJ2-1, with a tentative D call TRBD1 (6 bases). Germline V gene data show CDR1 as KGHDR and CDR2 as SFDVKD. The V end was cut by 7 bases, the J end by 11 bases, with 17 bases between. The CDR3 has 13 residues. In nucleotides, the CDR3 is TGTGCCACCAGCTCTTCAGGGGTCCCCAAGCAGTTCTTC. Encoded protein: CATSSSGVPKQFF.

At least ten counts were recorded for this clonotype. The V and J genes are TRBV29-1 and TRBJ2-7, with D perhaps TRBD1 (5 bases). The CDR3 is made up of 16 amino acids. V lost 2 bases to trimming and J lost 2 bases, with 19 bases between them. CDR1 is SQVTM and CDR2 is ANQGSEA in the germline V gene. CDR3 protein: CSVEKAPAGQTYEQYF. The CDR3 nucleotides are TGCAGCGTTGAAAAGGCACCGGCAGGGCAAACCTACGAGCAGTACTTC.

This chain connects TRBV11-3 to TRBJ1-4, with a tentative D call TRBD1 (6 bases). The CDR3 totals 16 residues. V lost 5 bases and J lost 8, with 21 bases in between. Per germline, CDR1 SGHNT and CDR2 YENEEA. The CDR3 protein is CASSPKGAGEGEKLFF. Written as DNA, the CDR3 is TGTGCCAGCAGCCCTAAGGGCGCAGGGGAAGGAGAAAAACTGTTTTTT.

In this sample, this clonotype turned up many times. The rearrangement uses TRBV29-1 and TRBJ1-1, with D unclear. Trimming took 7 bases from V and 4 from J, leaving 13 bases between them. The CDR3 consists of 12 residues. The germline gives CDR1 SQVTM, CDR2 ANQGSEA. CDR3 loop: CSADTTLTEAFF. For the CDR3, the DNA is TGCAGCGCCGACACCACGCTCACTGAAGCTTTCTTT.

This clonotype was seen ten or more times. The chain combines TRBV5-1 with TRBJ2-1; D not resolved. Between the trimmed V and J ends, which lost 4 bases and 3 bases, there was a span of 17 bases. Looked up from germline, CDR1 is SGHRS and CDR2 is YFSETQ. This CDR3 has 16 amino acids. CDR3 sequence: CASSPRWQDFYNEQFF. CDR3 DNA sequence: TGCGCCAGCAGCCCCCGTTGGCAGGATTTCTACAATGAGCAGTTCTTC.

This clonotype was counted a few times. This chain links TRBV29-1 with TRBJ2-3, with 9 nucleotides matching TRBD1. With V trimmed by 8 bases and J by 7 bases, 10 bases remained unmatched. CDR1 SQVTM and CDR2 ANQGSEA come from the germline V gene. CDR3 length equals 13 residues. The CDR3 sequence is CSFRDRARNTQYF. Here the CDR3 DNA reads TGCAGCTTCCGGGACAGGGCGAGGAATACGCAGTATTTT.